This TCR beta chain was captured by sequencing in a study of siplizumab effects on memory and regulatory T cells. Note on this clone: What it recognizes is unknown.

Study observations and caveats: Alloreactive sequences traceable to unstimulated CD4+ memory cells were significantly reduced by siplizumab. About 80-97% of proliferating CD4+ or CD8+ clones had no assignable naive or memory phenotype. Proliferating Tregs in siplizumab cultures were never verified as suppressive.

The J segment lost 1 base and the V segment lost 2 bases, leaving 5 bases of the junction unmatched. This CDR3 spans 16 amino acids. CDR1 SGHAT and CDR2 FQNNGV come from the germline V gene. Approximately 100,000 TCR templates per sample were sequenced. TCRdb's table, derived via immunoSEQ multiplex PCR, lists solely in-frame clones and lacks some. The table has some 100,000 clones, roughly 96% seen once. The TCR was taken from a human donor in good health. V usage is TRBV11-2 and J usage is TRBJ2-3; 8 bases line up with TRBD2. The sample consisted of naive CD4+ T cells sorted from blood. The CDR3 loop is CASSLSSGGGTDTQYF. The CDR3 DNA is TGTGCCAGCAGCTTAAGTTCCGGGGGGGGCACAGATACGCAGTATTTT.